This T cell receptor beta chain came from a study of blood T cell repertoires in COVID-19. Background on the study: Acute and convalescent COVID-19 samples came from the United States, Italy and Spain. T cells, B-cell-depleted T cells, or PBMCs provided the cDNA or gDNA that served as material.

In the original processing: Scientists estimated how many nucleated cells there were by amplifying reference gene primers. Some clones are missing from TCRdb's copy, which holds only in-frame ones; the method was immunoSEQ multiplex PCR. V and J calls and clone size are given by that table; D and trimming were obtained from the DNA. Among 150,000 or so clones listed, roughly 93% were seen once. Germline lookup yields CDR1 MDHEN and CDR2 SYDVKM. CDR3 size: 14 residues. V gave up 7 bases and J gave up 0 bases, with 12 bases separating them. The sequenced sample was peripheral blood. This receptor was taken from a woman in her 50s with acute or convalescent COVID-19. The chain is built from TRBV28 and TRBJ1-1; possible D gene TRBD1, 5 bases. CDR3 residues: CASKQGSVNTEAFF. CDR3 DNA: TGTGCCAGCAAGCAGGGCTCTGTGAACACTGAAGCTTTCTTT.